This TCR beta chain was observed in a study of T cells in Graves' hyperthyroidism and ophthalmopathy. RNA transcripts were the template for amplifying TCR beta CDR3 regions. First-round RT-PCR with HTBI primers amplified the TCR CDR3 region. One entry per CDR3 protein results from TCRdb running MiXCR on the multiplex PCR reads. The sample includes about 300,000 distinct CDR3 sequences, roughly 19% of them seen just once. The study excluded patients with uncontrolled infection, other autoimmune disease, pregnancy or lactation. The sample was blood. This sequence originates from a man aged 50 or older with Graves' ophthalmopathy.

The CDR3 is CSATPLEGWNYGYTF. The CDR3 region has the DNA TGCAGTGCTACCCCTCTGGAGGGATGGAACTATGGCTACACCTTC. The chain carries TRBV20-1 and TRBJ1-2; D ambiguous. V was trimmed by 4 bases and J by 2 bases, leaving 17 bases between them. The CDR3 length is 15 residues. The germline CDR1 and CDR2 sequences are DFQATT and SNEGSKA (reference sequence).